The text below deals with one T cell receptor (beta chain). This clonotype was picked up many times. Its antigen remains undetermined. One base away there is no much larger clone; base qualities are not given. This sample was taken from a study of CD8 T cells in ankylosing spondylitis listed by TCRdb under 2017. For context, the study as a whole: The study set out to find disease-linked TCR variants by profiling T cell receptor beta repertoires in ankylosing spondylitis patients and healthy donors. In total, the full study cohort was made up of about 110 healthy donors and 25 ankylosing spondylitis patients. Peripheral blood was sampled, and synovial fluid was also collected from ankylosing spondylitis patients.

The listed sequencing device is Illumina HiSeq 2500. Quantitative 5'-RACE with molecular barcodes was the method used to prepare the TCR beta libraries. The published analysis was carried out like this. Disease-linked TCR variants were identified with a new computational method built on a probabilistic model of VDJ rearrangement. Starting from the raw public reads, TCRdb applied fastp trimming at Q25, assembled clones with MiXCR and retained in-frame beta chains. Every CDR3 protein is listed once, alongside the most common genes and DNA of its rows. The V and J calls follow TCRdb's processing rather than the paper's. The sample table contains 200,000 to 300,000 distinct CDR3 sequences; only one count was recorded for roughly a tenth of them. The top ten clonotypes cover less than 3% of the sample. The paper's findings and limits, for the study overall: According to the report, matched synovial fluid samples from ankylosing spondylitis patients were significantly enriched for the disease-linked clones. The disease-linked clones showed a CD8+ phenotype and occurred at relatively low frequencies in peripheral blood. Blood from ankylosing spondylitis patients appeared to be characterized by a TCR beta motif composed of eight highly homologous amino acid variants. Some of the motif variants had been reported before in the synovial fluid and blood of reactive arthritis patients, a finding that suggests common disease-initiation mechanisms.

The germline V gene gives CDR1 as SQVTM and CDR2 as ANQGSEA. The germline V and J ends show losses of 6 bases and 5 bases respectively, and no gene match explains 9 bases of the junction. The CDR3 has 14 amino acids, counting the end cysteine and phenylalanine. Left in the record is the CDR3 DNA by itself, 42 bases read in frame from the first base. The chain was built from TRBV29-1 and TRBJ1-4, with 7 central nucleotides matching TRBD1. Sequencing was carried out using blood, either unsorted or a sorted T cell fraction (not recorded which). This receptor was obtained from a male donor with ankylosing spondylitis or in good health (not recorded which). CDR3 loop: CSVGQPGQNEKLFF. The sequence in DNA is TGCAGCGTGGGACAACCGGGACAGAATGAAAAACTGTTTTTT.